The 24 T cell receptor beta chains below come from one sample, sequenced in a study of shared clonotypes between healthy human individuals. The assay was immunoSEQ multiplex PCR, and TCRdb's table has in-frame clones only and misses some. The data show millions of clones, approximately 94% seen once. Sequenced material: naive CD4+ T cells sorted from blood. Subset in this sample: CD45RA+ positively selected. These TCRs come from a young man in good health.

The CDR3 here is CASRQSSYEQYF. The CDR3 region has the DNA TGTGCCAGCCGACAGAGCTCCTACGAGCAGTACTTC. This chain uses TRBV5-5 with TRBJ2-7, with a weak D call TRBD1 (5 bases). The germline V and J ends were trimmed by 7 bases and 0 bases, with 8 bases remaining between them. Germline V gene data show CDR1 as SGHKS and CDR2 as YYEKEE (reference sequence). The CDR3 is 12 amino acids. The full variable domain, completed using reference TRBV5-5 and TRBJ2-7, is DAGVTQSPTHLIKTRGQQVTLRCSPISGHKSVSWYQQVLGQGPQFIFQYYEKEERGRGNFPDRFSARQFPNYSSELNVNALLLGDSALYLCASRQSSYEQYFGPGTRLTVT.

Of note for this clone: This sample also contains other DNA sequences that code for the same CDR3. The V call is TRBV18, the J call TRBJ2-7, with 11 bases that match TRBD1. The CDR3 is 15 residues long. Germline CDR1 is KGHSH and CDR2 is LQKENI. The trim removed 6 bases at V and 3 bases at J, leaving 7 bases unmatched. This CDR3 is CASSQSGTGGYEQYF. Written as DNA, the CDR3 is TGTGCCAGCTCCCAATCCGGGACAGGGGGCTACGAGCAGTACTTC. Full variable domain (outside the CDR3, taken from reference TRBV18 and TRBJ2-7): NAGVMQNPRHLVRRRGQEARLRCSPMKGHSHVYWYRQLPEEGLKFMVYLQKENIIDESGMPKERFSAEFPKEGPSILRIQQVVRGDSAAYFCASSQSGTGGYEQYFGPGTRLTVT.

The chain recombines TRBV7-8 with TRBJ2-3; TRBD2 matches 7 bases. The length of the CDR3 is 16 residues. CDR1 SGHVS and CDR2 FQNEAQ come from the germline V gene. Losses at the gene ends were 3 bases for V and 7 bases for J; bases not matched to a gene: 13. Here the CDR3 DNA reads TGTGCCAGCAGCTTCGCGACTAGCCTATCCCAAAATACGCAGTATTTT. Translating it yields CASSFATSLSQNTQYF.

The gene calls are TRBV29-1 and TRBJ2-2; possible D gene TRBD1, 5 bases. V gave up 5 bases and J gave up 3 bases, with 7 bases separating them. Germline V CDR1 and CDR2: SQVTM, ANQGSEA. The CDR3 is 12 residues long. The CDR3 reads CSVSTDTGELFF. CDR3 sequence (DNA): TGCAGCGTTTCGACAGACACCGGGGAGCTGTTTTTT.

This clone appeared once. CDR3 sequence (DNA): TGCGCCAGCAGCCAAGAGAGAGTGGAACGGGGAGCGTCCGGGGAGCTGTTTTTT. Its translation is CASSQERVERGASGELFF. This chain connects TRBV4-1 to TRBJ2-2; D possibly corresponds to TRBD2 (5 bases). V lost 0 bases to trimming and J lost 6 bases, with 20 bases between them. The CDR3 has 18 residues. CDR1 and CDR2 from the germline V gene are MGHRA and YSYEKL.

This chain links TRBV19 with TRBJ1-1; tentatively, D is TRBD1 (5 bases). From germline, CDR1 is LNHDA and CDR2 SQIVND (reference sequence). V was pared by 6 bases and J by 4 bases, with 12 bases between. The CDR3 runs 13 residues. CDR3 nucleotides: TGTGCCAGTAGCGCAGTAACAGGCACTGAAGCTTTCTTT. It specifies CASSAVTGTEAFF.

The rearrangement links TRBV7-2 to TRBJ1-2; D may be TRBD1 (5 bases). Trimming took 3 bases from V and 0 from J, leaving 11 bases between them. CDR1 and CDR2 from the germline V gene are SGHTA and FQGNSA. The CDR3 is 15 residues long. The CDR3 protein is CASSFAQGSNYGYTF. DNA for the CDR3: TGTGCCAGCAGCTTTGCTCAGGGATCTAACTATGGCTACACCTTC.

The V and J genes are TRBV7-6 and TRBJ2-7; 9 nucleotides match TRBD2. The CDR3 has 14 residues. Per the germline V gene, CDR1 is SGHVS and CDR2 is FNYEAQ. V trimming: 2 bases; J trimming: 6 bases; junction bases outside the gene matches: 5. The CDR3 loop reads CASSLTRSGSEQYF. The CDR3 region has the DNA TGTGCCAGCAGCTTAACCCGTAGCGGGAGCGAGCAGTACTTC.

The CDR3 protein is CAISENQGLGEKLFF. The CDR3 DNA is TGTGCCATCAGTGAGAACCAGGGGCTGGGTGAAAAACTGTTTTTT. The rearrangement links TRBV10-3 to TRBJ1-4; D might be TRBD1 (6 bases). CDR3 length: 15 amino acids. Per the germline V gene, CDR1 is ENHRY and CDR2 is SYGVKD. V was trimmed by 2 bases and J by 7 bases, leaving 14 bases between them.

The chain combines TRBV5-1 with TRBJ2-3, with TRBD2 matching 9 bases. Germline V lookup: CDR1 SGHRS, CDR2 YFSETQ. With 5 bases clipped from V and 5 bases from J, the junction kept 12 bases outside the gene matches. The CDR3 covers 16 residues. The CDR3 nucleotides read TGCGCCAGCAGGCCCGAAGGCGGGAGGGTTGGAGATACGCAGTATTTT. Protein sequence: CASRPEGGRVGDTQYF.

J is TRBJ2-5 and V is TRBV4-3, with D perhaps TRBD1 (6 bases). This CDR3 has 16 amino acids. Germline values: CDR1 LGHNA, CDR2 YSLEER. Between the trimmed V and J ends, which lost 0 bases and 2 bases, there was a span of 13 bases. Here the CDR3 DNA reads TGCGCCAGCAGCCAAGATGGGGGCAGGGAACAAGAGACCCAGTACTTC. As protein: CASSQDGGREQETQYF.

V and J are TRBV30 and TRBJ1-1; D is unresolved. V lost 3 bases and J lost 5, with 13 bases in between. This CDR3 has 13 amino acids. The germline CDR1 and CDR2 sequences are GTSNPN and SVGIG (reference sequence). CDR3 region: CAWSQALGTEAFF. The CDR3 coding sequence is TGTGCCTGGAGCCAAGCCTTGGGGACTGAAGCTTTCTTT.

The V call is TRBV28, the J call TRBJ1-4; D might be TRBD1 (5 bases). V lost 7 bases and J 3 bases, leaving 12 bases between the germline ends. CDR1 is MDHEN, CDR2 SYDVKM, per germline. The CDR3 runs to 14 residues. The CDR3 nucleotides are TGTGCCAGCACCCCGGGGGGGTCTAATGAAAAACTGTTTTTT. Translation: CASTPGGSNEKLFF.

This clone showed up just a few times. The V gene is TRBV5-1, the J gene TRBJ2-2, with TRBD2 identical over 10 bases. Unmatched junction bases numbered 9, after V lost 4 bases and J lost 9 bases. Germline values: CDR1 SGHRS, CDR2 YFSETQ. The CDR3 has 15 residues. The CDR3 loop is CASSRTSGLGRELFF. In nucleotides, the CDR3 is TGCGCCAGCAGCCGGACTAGCGGTTTGGGCAGGGAGCTGTTTTTT.

On this clone: The same CDR3 also results from other DNA sequences found in this sample. The rearrangement links TRBV5-1 to TRBJ2-7; D gene uncertain. This CDR3 has 14 amino acids. Germline CDR1 SGHRS, CDR2 YFSETQ. The V end was cut by 3 bases, the J end by 1 base, with 11 bases between. The CDR3 sequence: CASSSGPSSYEQYF. The CDR3 DNA follows: TGCGCCAGCAGCTCGGGTCCCAGTTCCTACGAGCAGTACTTC. The full variable domain, completed using reference TRBV5-1 and TRBJ2-7, is KAGVTQTPRYLIKTRGQQVTLSCSPISGHRSVSWYQQTPGQGLQFLFEYFSETQRNKGNFPGRFSGRQFSNSRSEMNVSTLELGDSALYLCASSSGPSSYEQYFGPGTRLTVT.

The gene calls are TRBV10-3 and TRBJ2-5; TRBD1 matches 8 bases. Trimming took 10 bases from V and 1 from J; bases not matched to a gene: 11. In germline, CDR1 is ENHRY, CDR2 SYGVKD. The CDR3 covers 15 residues. The CDR3 sequence is CATNQGGQAQETQYF. The CDR3 DNA follows: TGTGCCACCAATCAGGGGGGACAGGCCCAAGAGACCCAGTACTTC.

The chain combines TRBV30 with TRBJ1-5; D not resolved. This CDR3 has 14 residues. CDR1 is GTSNPN and CDR2 is SVGIG in the germline V gene (reference sequence). V lost 1 base, J lost 4 bases, and 11 bases lay in between. The CDR3 coding sequence is TGTGCCTGGAGTGACGCAGGTGGTAATCAGCCCCAGCATTTT. This sequence encodes CAWSDAGGNQPQHF.

V is TRBV7-2 and J is TRBJ2-2; tentative D call: TRBD1 (5 bases). V dropped 4 bases and J dropped 5 bases, with 14 bases sitting between them. There are 15 residues in the CDR3. Germline lookup yields CDR1 SGHTA and CDR2 FQGNSA. The CDR3 DNA reads as TGTGCCAGCAGCTGGGGCAGGATAGTAACCGGGGAGCTGTTTTTT. Its protein product is CASSWGRIVTGELFF.

The chain combines TRBV6-6 with TRBJ1-2; 9 bases map to TRBD1. Germline CDR1 MNHNY, CDR2 SVGAGI (reference sequence). This CDR3 is built from 15 residues. Losses at the gene ends were 4 bases for V and 2 bases for J; bases not matched to a gene: 5. As DNA, the CDR3 is TGTGCCAGCAGTTCAACAGGGGGCGCCAACTATGGCTACACCTTC. Translated: CASSSTGGANYGYTF.

This chain connects TRBV18 to TRBJ2-5; D perhaps matches TRBD1 (6 bases). The J call is uncertain, as TRBJ2-7 better fits the DNA end. Germline V gives CDR1 KGHSH, CDR2 LQKENI. The CDR3 consists of 12 residues. The CDR3 bases are TGTGCCAGCTCACCGCAGGGGAACGAGCAGTACTTC. This codes for CASSPQGNEQYF.

The V call is TRBV5-1, the J call TRBJ2-5; possible D gene TRBD1, 6 bases. In germline, CDR1 is SGHRS, CDR2 YFSETQ. V lost 4 bases to trimming and J lost 2 bases, with 9 bases between them. CDR3 length equals 13 residues. The CDR3 DNA reads as TGCGCCAGCAGCATGGGACAACAAGAGACCCAGTACTTC. It yields the protein CASSMGQQETQYF.

The genes are TRBV27 and TRBJ1-4; unclear D gene. The CDR3 is made up of 14 amino acids. The V end was cut by 3 bases, the J end by 4 bases, with 9 bases between. Germline V CDR1 and CDR2: MNHEY, SMNVEV (reference sequence). CDR3 protein: CASSLGAYNEKLFF. CDR3 nucleotide sequence: TGTGCCAGCAGTTTGGGCGCCTATAATGAAAAACTGTTTTTT.

V usage is TRBV7-3 and J usage is TRBJ2-3, with D hard to call. The CDR3 extends over 13 amino acids. Germline CDR1 reads SGHTA; CDR2 reads FQGTGA. V lost 9 bases to trimming and J lost 6 bases, with 16 bases between them. The CDR3 DNA sequence: TGTGCCAGTCCCATTAAGGGATCCGATACGCAGTATTTT. It specifies CASPIKGSDTQYF.

This chain connects TRBV5-3 to TRBJ2-2; D may be TRBD2 (6 bases). TRBV5-3 is an ORF, with its function uncertain. Trimming removed 10 bases from V and 2 bases from J, with 18 bases in between. This CDR3 has 15 residues. In DNA form, the CDR3 reads TGTGCCGTGATAGGGACTGGGACCAACACCGGGGAGCTGTTTTTT. It codes for CAVIGTGTNTGELFF.